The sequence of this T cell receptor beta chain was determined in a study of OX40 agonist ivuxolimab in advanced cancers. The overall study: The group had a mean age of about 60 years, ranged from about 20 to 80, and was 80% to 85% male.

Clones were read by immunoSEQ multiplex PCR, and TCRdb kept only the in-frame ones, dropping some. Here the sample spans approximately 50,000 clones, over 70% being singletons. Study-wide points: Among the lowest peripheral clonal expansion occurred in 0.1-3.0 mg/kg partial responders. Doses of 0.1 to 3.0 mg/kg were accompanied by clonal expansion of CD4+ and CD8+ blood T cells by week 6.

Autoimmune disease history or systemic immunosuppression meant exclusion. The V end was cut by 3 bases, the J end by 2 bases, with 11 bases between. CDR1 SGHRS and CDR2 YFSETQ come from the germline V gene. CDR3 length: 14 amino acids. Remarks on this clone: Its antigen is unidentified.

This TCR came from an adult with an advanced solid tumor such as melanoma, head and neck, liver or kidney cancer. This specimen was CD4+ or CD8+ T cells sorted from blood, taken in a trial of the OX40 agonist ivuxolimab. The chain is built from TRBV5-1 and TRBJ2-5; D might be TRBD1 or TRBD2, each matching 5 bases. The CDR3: CASSSRGLQETQYF. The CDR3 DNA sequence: TGCGCCAGCAGCTCACGGGGCCTGCAAGAGACCCAGTACTTC.